This T cell receptor beta chain emerged from a study of CD8 T cells in ankylosing spondylitis. Study results and limitations: Disease-linked clones bore a CD8+ phenotype and were relatively rare in peripheral blood. A motif in TCR beta, a set of 8 or 9 highly homologous variants, appeared characteristic of ankylosing spondylitis blood.

As concerns this clonotype: What it recognizes is unknown.

It was by quantitative 5'-RACE with molecular barcodes that TCR beta libraries were made. TCRdb reprocessed the 5' RACE reads via MiXCR and lists one record per CDR3 protein. Of 700,000 to 850,000 distinct CDR3 sequences in the sample, about 12% were seen once. CDR1 and CDR2 from the germline V gene are MNHNS and SASEGT. Trimming removed 6 bases from V and 4 bases from J, with 10 bases in between. The CDR3 has 13 amino acids. This receptor was identified in a male donor with ankylosing spondylitis. The sequenced material came from blood, either unsorted or a sorted T cell fraction (not recorded which). The chain links TRBV6-1 to TRBJ2-1, with D maybe TRBD2 (5 bases). The CDR3 reads CASRKGAYNEQFF. The CDR3 bases are TGTGCCAGCAGGAAGGGAGCTTACAATGAGCAGTTCTTC.